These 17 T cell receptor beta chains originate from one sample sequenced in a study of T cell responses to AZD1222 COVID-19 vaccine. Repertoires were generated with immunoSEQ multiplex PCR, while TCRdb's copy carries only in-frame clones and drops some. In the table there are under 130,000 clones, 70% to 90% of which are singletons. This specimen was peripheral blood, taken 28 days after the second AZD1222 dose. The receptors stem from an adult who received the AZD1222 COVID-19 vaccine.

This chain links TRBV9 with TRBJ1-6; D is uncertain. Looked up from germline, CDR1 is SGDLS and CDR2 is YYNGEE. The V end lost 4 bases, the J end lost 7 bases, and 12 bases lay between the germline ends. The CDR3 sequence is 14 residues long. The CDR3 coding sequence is TGTGCCAGCAGCCTTAGTAGCGGAAATTCACCCCTCCACTTT. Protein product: CASSLSSGNSPLHF.

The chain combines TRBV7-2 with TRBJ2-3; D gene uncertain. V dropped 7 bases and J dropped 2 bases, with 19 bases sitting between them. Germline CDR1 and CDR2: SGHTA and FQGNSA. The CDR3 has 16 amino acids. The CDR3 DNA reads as TGTGCCAGCACCTTCGACCCTAGTGTCTACACAGATACGCAGTATTTT. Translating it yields CASTFDPSVYTDTQYF.

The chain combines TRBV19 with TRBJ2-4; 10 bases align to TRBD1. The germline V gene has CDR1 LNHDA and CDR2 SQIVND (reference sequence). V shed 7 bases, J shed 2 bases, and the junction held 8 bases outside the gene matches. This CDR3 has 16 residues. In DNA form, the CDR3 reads TGTGCCAGTACCTCCCGGGACAGGGGTTCCAAAAACATTCAGTACTTC. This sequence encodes CASTSRDRGSKNIQYF.

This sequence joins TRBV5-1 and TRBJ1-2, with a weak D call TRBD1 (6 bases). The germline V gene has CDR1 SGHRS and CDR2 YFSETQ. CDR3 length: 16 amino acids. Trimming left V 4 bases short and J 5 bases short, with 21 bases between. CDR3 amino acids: CASSDQSGGAGYGYTF. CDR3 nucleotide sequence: TGCGCCAGCAGCGACCAGTCTGGGGGCGCTGGGTATGGCTACACCTTC.

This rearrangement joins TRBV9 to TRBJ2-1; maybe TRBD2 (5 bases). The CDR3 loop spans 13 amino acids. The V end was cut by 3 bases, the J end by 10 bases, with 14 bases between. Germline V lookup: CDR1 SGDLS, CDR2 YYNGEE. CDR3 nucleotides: TGTGCCAGCAGCGCCCTGACTAACGGGGAGCAGTTCTTC. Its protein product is CASSALTNGEQFF. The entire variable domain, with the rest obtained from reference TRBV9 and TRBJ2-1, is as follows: DSGVTQTPKHLITATGQRVTLRCSPRSGDLSVYWYQQSLDQGLQFLIQYYNGEERAKGNILERFSAQQFPDLHSELNLSSLELGDSALYFCASSALTNGEQFFGPGTRLTVL.

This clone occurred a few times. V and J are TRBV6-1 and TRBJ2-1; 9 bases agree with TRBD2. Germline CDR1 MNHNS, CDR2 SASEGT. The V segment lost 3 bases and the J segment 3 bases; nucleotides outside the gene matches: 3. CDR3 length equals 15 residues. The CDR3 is CASSERGGDYNEQFF. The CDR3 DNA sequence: TGTGCCAGCAGTGAGCGGGGGGGCGACTACAATGAGCAGTTCTTC.

CDR3: CASSPRGSYEQYF. The CDR3 DNA follows: TGTGCCAGCAGCCCCCGGGGTAGCTACGAGCAGTACTTC. V and J are TRBV7-9 and TRBJ2-7, with D possibly matching TRBD2 (5 bases). The germline gives CDR1 SEHNR, CDR2 FQNEAQ (reference sequence). The length of the CDR3 is 13 residues. Trimming pared 5 bases from V and 3 bases from J, leaving 11 bases between.

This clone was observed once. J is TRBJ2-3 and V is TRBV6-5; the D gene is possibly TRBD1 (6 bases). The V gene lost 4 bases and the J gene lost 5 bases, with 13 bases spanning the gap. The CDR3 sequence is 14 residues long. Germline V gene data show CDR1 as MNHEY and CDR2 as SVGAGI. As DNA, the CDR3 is TGTGCCAGCAGTTTACTTACAGGGAAAGATACGCAGTATTTT. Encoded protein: CASSLLTGKDTQYF.

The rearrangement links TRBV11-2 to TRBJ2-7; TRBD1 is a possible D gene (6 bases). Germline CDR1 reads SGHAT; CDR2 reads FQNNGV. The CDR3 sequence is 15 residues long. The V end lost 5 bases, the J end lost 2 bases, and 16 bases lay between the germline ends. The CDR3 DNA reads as TGTGCCAGCAGCCGGACAGAAGTAGAGACCTACGAGCAGTACTTC. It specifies CASSRTEVETYEQYF.

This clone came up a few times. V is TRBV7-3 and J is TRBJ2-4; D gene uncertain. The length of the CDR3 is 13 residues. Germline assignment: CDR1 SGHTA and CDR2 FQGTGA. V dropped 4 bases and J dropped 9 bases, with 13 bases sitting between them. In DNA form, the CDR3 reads TGTGCCAGCAGCTCCTTAGTAGATGGCATTCAGTACTTC. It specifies CASSSLVDGIQYF.

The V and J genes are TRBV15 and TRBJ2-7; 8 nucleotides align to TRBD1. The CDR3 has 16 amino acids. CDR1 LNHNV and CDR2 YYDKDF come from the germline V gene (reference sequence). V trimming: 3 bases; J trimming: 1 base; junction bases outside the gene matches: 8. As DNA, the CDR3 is TGTGCCACCAGCAGGGAGACAGGGGCCCTTTCCTACGAGCAGTACTTC. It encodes CATSRETGALSYEQYF.

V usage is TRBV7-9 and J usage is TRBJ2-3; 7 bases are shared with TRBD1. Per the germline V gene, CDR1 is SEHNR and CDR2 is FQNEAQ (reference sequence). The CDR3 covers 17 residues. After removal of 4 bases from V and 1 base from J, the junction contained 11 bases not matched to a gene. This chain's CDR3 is CASSSSPGQLGTDTQYF. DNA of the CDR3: TGTGCCAGCAGCTCATCGCCGGGACAGCTGGGCACAGATACGCAGTATTTT. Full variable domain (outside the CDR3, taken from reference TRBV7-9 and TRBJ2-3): DTGVSQNPRHKITKRGQNVTFRCDPISEHNRLYWYRQTLGQGPEFLTYFQNEAQLEKSRLLSDRFSAERPKGSFSTLEIQRTEQGDSAMYLCASSSSPGQLGTDTQYFGPGTRLTVL.

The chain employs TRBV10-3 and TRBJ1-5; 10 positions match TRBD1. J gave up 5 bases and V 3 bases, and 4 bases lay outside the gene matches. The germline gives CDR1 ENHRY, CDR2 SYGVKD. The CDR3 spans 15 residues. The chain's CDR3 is CAISEGTGAYQPQHF. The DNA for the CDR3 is TGTGCCATCAGTGAAGGGACAGGGGCGTATCAGCCCCAGCATTTT.

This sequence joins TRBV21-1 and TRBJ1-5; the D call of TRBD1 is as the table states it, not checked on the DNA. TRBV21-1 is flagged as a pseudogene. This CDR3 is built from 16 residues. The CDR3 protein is CASSKARDRFNQPQHF. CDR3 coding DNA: TGTGCCAGCAGCAAAGCCCGGGACAGGTTTAATCAGCCCCAGCATTTT.

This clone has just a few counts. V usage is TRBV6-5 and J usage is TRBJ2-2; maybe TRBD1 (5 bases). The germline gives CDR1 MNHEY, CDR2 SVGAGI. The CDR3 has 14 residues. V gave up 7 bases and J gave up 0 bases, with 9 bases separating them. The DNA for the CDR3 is TGTGCCAGCACCCAGACAGCGAACACCGGGGAGCTGTTTTTT. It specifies CASTQTANTGELFF.

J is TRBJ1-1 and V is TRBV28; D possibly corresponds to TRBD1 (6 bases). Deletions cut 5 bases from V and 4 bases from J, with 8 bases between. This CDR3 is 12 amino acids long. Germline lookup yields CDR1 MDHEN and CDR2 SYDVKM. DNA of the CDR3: TGTGCCAGCAGTACAGGGTCCACTGAAGCTTTCTTT. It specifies CASSTGSTEAFF.

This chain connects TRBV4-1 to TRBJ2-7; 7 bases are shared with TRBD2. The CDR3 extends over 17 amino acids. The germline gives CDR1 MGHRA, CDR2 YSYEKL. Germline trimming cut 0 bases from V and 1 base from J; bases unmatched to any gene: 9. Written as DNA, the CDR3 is TGCGCCAGCAGCCAAGACAGTCGGCCTAGCGGATCCTACGAGCAGTACTTC. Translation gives CASSQDSRPSGSYEQYF.